This T cell receptor beta chain was documented in a study of T cell repertoires in cytomegalovirus infection. The wider study: Public TCR beta signatures provided an indication of both CMV infection and a matching HLA type. Study results and limitations: Pooled public TCR beta family frequency picked out CMV carriers with the relevant HLA. Dominant in the ex vivo response were TCR beta clonotypes restricted by HLA-C and specific for CMV.

This clonotype has ten or more counts. What it recognizes is unknown. One entry per CDR3 protein results from TCRdb running MiXCR on the reads. Of about 490,000 distinct CDR3 sequences listed, about 15% are singletons. Germline V CDR1 and CDR2: MNHNS, SASEGT. This CDR3 is built from 14 residues. Between the trimmed V and J ends, which lost 6 bases and 2 bases, there was a span of 13 bases. This clonotype was obtained from a human donor in good health (CMV status not recorded). Some clones in this sample may be carry-over from other donors' samples. J is TRBJ1-1 and V is TRBV6-1, with D uncertain. The sample was CD8+ T cells from PBMCs. The CDR3 nucleotides are TGTGCCAGCAGGGTACGGGGTATTAACACTGAAGCTTTCTTT. Protein sequence: CASRVRGINTEAFF.